The present TCR beta chain was sequenced within a study of cytomegalovirus exposure and HLA in healthy donors. Vbeta (60) and Jbeta (13) primers were used in the PCR. Produced via immunoSEQ multiplex PCR; TCRdb's table is partial and in-frame only. The table records 90,000 to 120,000 clones, about 75% of them present only once. About this clone itself: Its antigen is as yet unknown.

Study results and caveats: In a later analysis, V- and J-gene trimming of beta chains associated with a DCLRE1C missense variant, replicated independently.

The specimen sequenced was PBMCs. The receptor's source is a man in his 60s in good health and CMV-seropositive.

The CDR3, as DNA: TGTGCCAGCAGGTCGCCGGGGACTTGGGGCTACACCTTC. Residues: CASRSPGTWGYTF. The chain employs TRBV28 and TRBJ1-2, with D possibly matching TRBD1 (5 bases). The CDR3 runs 13 residues. V gave up 6 bases and J gave up 8 bases, with 16 bases separating them. Germline V lookup: CDR1 MDHEN, CDR2 SYDVKM.